This TCR beta chain appears in the sequencing data of a study of blood T cell repertoires in COVID-19. Study-level background: Samples of COVID-19 (acute and convalescent) were obtained from the United States, Italy and Spain.

Per germline, CDR1 MDHEN and CDR2 SYDVKM. Trimming cost V 6 bases and J 5 bases; bases outside gene matches: 4. The length of the CDR3 is 13 residues. Per the authors' pipeline: From reference gene primer amplification, estimates of nucleated cell counts were derived. Clones were read by immunoSEQ multiplex PCR, and TCRdb kept only the in-frame ones, dropping some. That table furnishes V, J and clone size, whereas the DNA furnished D and trimming. Among some 360,000 clones listed, about nine tenths were seen once. Seattle's cohort entered during active infection and was followed longitudinally. V is TRBV28 and J is TRBJ1-2; 9 bases are shared with TRBD1. Sequencing input: peripheral blood. The receptor comes from a woman aged 55-70 years with COVID-19, enrolled during active disease. DNA for the CDR3: TGTGCCAGCAGGACAGGGGGAGGGTATGGCTACACCTTC. This codes for CASRTGGGYGYTF.